The 8 T cell receptor beta chains presented below share a single source sample, sequenced in a study of control samples from healthy donors and cancer patients. The repertoire was sequenced with immunoSEQ multiplex PCR; TCRdb's copy has only in-frame clones and lacks some. The repertoire holds about 95,000 clones, about 82% seen once, with roughly a fifth in the top ten. The specimen sequenced was blood. The receptors were sampled from a man aged 25-45 years in good health.

CDR3 coding DNA: TGCGCCAGCAGCTTGGGGGGACAGGGGCACATTCAGTACTTC. Translated: CASSLGGQGHIQYF. This chain joins TRBV5-1 and TRBJ2-4; 10 bases agree with TRBD1. The CDR3 extends over 14 amino acids. Trimming at V came to 0 bases and at J to 8 bases, leaving 2 bases not matched to a gene. Germline CDR1 SGHRS, CDR2 YFSETQ.

The V gene is TRBV18, the J gene TRBJ2-7; D is uncertain. Germline V CDR1 and CDR2: KGHSH, LQKENI. This CDR3 contains 13 residues. The V and J ends lost 2 bases and 3 bases respectively, with 8 bases between them. The CDR3 spells CASSPEVDYEQYF. CDR3 DNA: TGTGCCAGCTCACCAGAGGTCGACTACGAGCAGTACTTC.

The rearrangement joins TRBV25-1 to TRBJ2-3; possibly TRBD1 or TRBD2 for D (6 bases each). Per germline, CDR1 MGHDK and CDR2 SYGVNS. The CDR3 length is 15 residues. Trimming pared 2 bases from V and 6 bases from J, leaving 15 bases between. CDR3 protein: CASSEERGVGDTQYF. CDR3 DNA: TGTGCCAGCAGTGAAGAAAGGGGGGTCGGCGATACGCAGTATTTT.

The rearrangement joins TRBV5-6 to TRBJ2-7; tentatively, D is TRBD1 (6 bases). V was shortened by 5 bases and J by 4 bases, with 19 bases between the two germline ends. Per the germline V gene, CDR1 is SGHDT and CDR2 is YYEEEE. This CDR3 contains 15 residues. CDR3 sequence (DNA): TGTGCCAGCAGTAGGCGTGGAATCGGGACATACGAGCAGTACTTC. Translated, it gives CASSRRGIGTYEQYF.

The rearrangement uses TRBV7-8 and TRBJ1-5; D unresolved. The CDR3 extends over 13 amino acids. V was pared by 4 bases and J by 9 bases, with 13 bases between. Germline assignment: CDR1 SGHVS and CDR2 FQNEAQ. The CDR3: CASSYLGRGPQHF. CDR3 DNA sequence: TGTGCCAGCAGCTACCTAGGGAGAGGGCCCCAGCATTTT.

This chain connects TRBV5-4 to TRBJ2-3; 8 bases fit TRBD1. Looked up from germline, CDR1 is SGHNT and CDR2 is YYREEE (reference sequence). This CDR3 has 15 residues. V shed 4 bases, J shed 1 base, and the junction held 5 bases outside the gene matches. In nucleotides, the CDR3 is TGTGCCAGCAGCCCACAGGGACAGGGCACAGATACGCAGTATTTT. It encodes CASSPQGQGTDTQYF.

The J gene is TRBJ1-2, the V gene TRBV27, with 10 nucleotides matching TRBD1. V trimming: 10 bases; J trimming: 7 bases; junction bases outside the gene matches: 6. The CDR3 is made up of 12 amino acids. Germline V gene sequence: CDR1 MNHEY, CDR2 SMNVEV (reference sequence). The CDR3 here is CAIRQGASGYTF. The CDR3 nucleotides are TGTGCCATTAGACAGGGGGCGTCTGGCTACACCTTC.

The rearrangement uses TRBV18 and TRBJ1-1; TRBD1 matches 7 bases. The CDR3 loop spans 14 amino acids. The germline gives CDR1 KGHSH, CDR2 LQKENI. V shed 3 bases and J 4 bases; nucleotides not matched to a gene: 5. DNA for the CDR3: TGTGCCAGCTCACCCATGACAGGGCCCACTGAAGCTTTCTTT. Protein product: CASSPMTGPTEAFF.